This paragraph covers one T cell receptor (beta chain) sequence. Its antigen is not identified. This record comes from a study of T cell responses to AZD1222 COVID-19 vaccine. Produced via immunoSEQ multiplex PCR; TCRdb's table is partial and in-frame only. The data show about 140,000 clones, with approximately 89% seen just once and roughly 1.2% held by the top ten. The CDR3 consists of 14 residues. In germline, CDR1 is SGHDT, CDR2 YYEEEE. Trimming at V came to 3 bases and at J to 5 bases, leaving 3 bases not matched to a gene. Study results and caveats: Spike-wide coverage was observed for vaccine-associated CD4 TCRs, with dominant responses at 160-218 and 743-854. Regions left unmutated in variants are reportedly the target of nearly half of spike-specific TCRs.

The clonotype was recovered from an adult who received the AZD1222 COVID-19 vaccine. Specimen: peripheral blood, collected 28 days after the second AZD1222 dose. The chain joins TRBV5-6 to TRBJ2-3, with TRBD1 matching 10 bases. CDR3 sequence (DNA): TGTGCCAGCAGCTCTAGGACAGGGGGAGATACGCAGTATTTT. Its protein product is CASSSRTGGDTQYF.